The clone carrying this TCR beta chain was observed a single time. Its target is unknown. This entry is derived from a study of cytomegalovirus exposure and HLA in healthy donors. Study outcomes and limitations: It was reported in a later analysis that an Asian-associated ancestry cluster showed fewer N-insertions than the 666-donor mean.

13 Jbeta primers and 60 Vbeta primers were used for the PCR. Profiled with immunoSEQ multiplex PCR; TCRdb holds only in-frame clones, not every one. The sample lists roughly 120,000 clones, over 65% occurring once. Sequencing was performed on PBMCs. The source is a woman in her thirties or forties in good health and CMV-seropositive.

CDR3 nucleotide sequence: TGTGCCAGCAGCTTAACGGCGGGAGAGACAGATACGCAGTATTTT. Encoded protein: CASSLTAGETDTQYF. The rearrangement joins TRBV7-3 to TRBJ2-3; 7 bases are shared with TRBD2. The ends lost 0 bases at V and 3 bases at J; junction bases unmatched: 3. The CDR3 extends over 15 amino acids. CDR1 and CDR2 (germline): SGHTA, FQGTGA.